The 17 T cell receptor beta chains below all came from one sample that was sequenced in a study of CD8+CD57+ T cells in acquired aplastic anemia. CD8+CD57+ cell expansion, shown by flow cytometry, had occurred in the patients selected for sequencing. For CDR3 and TCR beta VDJ profiling, genomic DNA was the template used. MiXCR was run by TCRdb on the reads, yielding one entry per CDR3 protein. The sample has about 120,000 distinct CDR3 sequences; 58% are singletons. The specimen sequenced was sorted CD4+, CD8+, or CD8+CD57+ T cells (not recorded which) from PBMCs. The receptors shown here come from a human donor with aplastic anemia.

This clonotype was detected many times. The genes are TRBV7-9 and TRBJ1-1; no definite D call. Deletions cut 2 bases from V and 8 bases from J, with 12 bases between. There are 13 residues in the CDR3. CDR1 is SEHNR, CDR2 FQNEAQ, per germline (reference sequence). The CDR3 nucleotides are TGTGCCAGCAGCTTATCGGCCCTTCCCGAAGCTTTCTTT. Protein sequence: CASSLSALPEAFF.

This clonotype was seen ten or more times. V usage is TRBV5-1 and J usage is TRBJ2-3; TRBD1 aligns across 8 bases. The CDR3 loop spans 13 amino acids. Germline V gene data show CDR1 as SGHRS and CDR2 as YFSETQ. V lost 4 bases and J lost 6; bases outside the gene matches: 4. The CDR3 region is CASSTHRGDTQYF. The CDR3 DNA sequence: TGCGCCAGCAGCACCCACAGGGGGGATACGCAGTATTTT.

There are a few counts of this clonotype. The chain uses TRBV2 and TRBJ1-2, with D unresolved. V was trimmed by 4 bases and J by 6 bases, leaving 3 bases between them. The CDR3 has 10 residues. In germline, CDR1 is SNHLY, CDR2 FYNNEI. The CDR3 region has the DNA TGTGCCAGCAGTGTGGATGGCTACACCTTC. Its translation is CASSVDGYTF.

V gene TRBV11-2 combines with J gene TRBJ2-3; 8 bases are shared with TRBD1. The V segment lost 6 bases and the J segment 6 bases; nucleotides outside the gene matches: 11. Germline values: CDR1 SGHAT, CDR2 FQNNGV. The CDR3 consists of 15 residues. In nucleotides, the CDR3 is TGTGCCAGCAGTGGAGGACAGGGTACCAGGGATACGCAGTATTTT. Translation gives CASSGGQGTRDTQYF.

The chain links TRBV20-1 to TRBJ2-1; 8 bases align to TRBD2. J lost 5 bases, V lost 6 bases, and 12 bases had no gene match. The CDR3 length is 15 residues. Germline loops: CDR1 DFQATT, CDR2 SNEGSKA (reference sequence). CDR3 loop: CSARSTSGPDNEQFF. The CDR3 nucleotides read TGCAGTGCGCGCTCTACTAGCGGACCGGACAATGAGCAGTTCTTC.

This clonotype was detected a few times. Here the CDR3 omits its conserved ending phenylalanine or tryptophan, so a read error is the likely source. The chain employs TRBV5-1 and TRBJ2-7; 7 nucleotides align to TRBD2. This CDR3 is 13 amino acids long. V was pared by 0 bases and J by 6 bases, with 3 bases of the junction left unmatched. Germline CDR1 SGHRS, CDR2 YFSETQ. In DNA form, the CDR3 reads TGCGCCAGCAGCTTGGGGGGACTATCCGAGCAGTACTCC. Amino acid sequence: CASSLGGLSEQYS.

This clonotype has ten or more counts. The gene calls are TRBV9 and TRBJ2-3, with D uncertain. Germline V gives CDR1 SGDLS, CDR2 YYNGEE. This CDR3 is built from 14 residues. The V gene lost 0 bases and the J gene lost 0 bases, with 5 bases spanning the gap. The CDR3 protein is CASSVGTSTDTQYF. CDR3 DNA sequence: TGTGCCAGCAGCGTAGGAACTAGCACAGATACGCAGTATTTT.

This clonotype was recorded a few times. The chain joins TRBV2 to TRBJ2-6, with D perhaps TRBD1 (5 bases). Trimming took 3 bases from V and 11 from J, leaving 17 bases between them. Germline CDR1 reads SNHLY; CDR2 reads FYNNEI. The CDR3 length is 15 residues. The CDR3 is CASSEVDSNSYVLTF. For the CDR3, the DNA is TGTGCCAGCAGTGAGGTTGACAGCAACTCCTACGTCCTGACTTTC. Complete variable domain (other parts from reference TRBV2 and TRBJ2-6): EPEVTQTPSHQVTQMGQEVILRCVPISNHLYFYWYRQILGQKVEFLVSFYNNEISEKSEIFDDQFSVERPDGSNFTLKIRSTKLEDSAMYFCASSEVDSNSYVLTFGAGSRLTVL.

This clonotype was detected many times. CDR3 loop: CAAYPQDIHGYTF. The DNA for the CDR3 is TGTGCCGCCTACCCACAGGACATCCATGGCTACACCTTC. The rearrangement uses TRBV2 and TRBJ1-2; tentative D call: TRBD1 (5 bases). The V and J ends lost 11 bases and 6 bases respectively, with 19 bases between them. The CDR3 is 13 residues long. Germline values: CDR1 SNHLY, CDR2 FYNNEI.

This chain links TRBV24-1 with TRBJ2-3; D tentatively reads TRBD1 or TRBD2 (5 bases each). Germline V gene lookup returns CDR1 KGHDR and CDR2 SFDVKD. This CDR3 spans 15 amino acids. The V and J ends lost 3 bases and 0 bases respectively, with 9 bases between them. In DNA, the CDR3 is TGTGCCACCAGTGATGGGACCGTTAGCACAGATACGCAGTATTTT. It translates to CATSDGTVSTDTQYF.

The table lists this clonotype with a few counts. The chain is built from TRBV24-1 and TRBJ2-6; D uncertain. The V and J ends lost 9 bases and 4 bases respectively, with 9 bases between them. CDR3 length equals 13 residues. CDR1 is KGHDR, CDR2 SFDVKD, per germline. CDR3 bases: TGTGCCACCTCTCCATCGGGGGCCAACGTCCTGACTTTC. It translates to CATSPSGANVLTF.

This chain connects TRBV29-1 to TRBJ1-4, with unresolved D. Germline V gives CDR1 SQVTM, CDR2 ANQGSEA. This CDR3 is built from 14 residues. V lost 1 base and J lost 7, with 13 bases in between. CDR3 in amino acids: CSVEARGRGEKLFF. The CDR3 region has the DNA TGCAGCGTTGAAGCAAGAGGGCGCGGTGAAAAACTGTTTTTT. The full variable domain, with the rest looked up from reference TRBV29-1 and TRBJ1-4, is SAVISQKPSRDICQRGTSLTIQCQVDSQVTMMFWYRQQPGQSLTLIATANQGSEATYESGFVIDKFPISRPNLTFSTLTVSNMSPEDSSIYLCSVEARGRGEKLFFGSGTQLSVL.

This chain uses TRBV25-1 with TRBJ2-7; D is uncertain. Germline V gene sequence: CDR1 MGHDK, CDR2 SYGVNS. This CDR3 region has 11 residues. Deletions cut 3 bases from V and 5 bases from J, with 5 bases between. CDR3 sequence (DNA): TGTGCCAGCAGTGACTTGGACGAGCAGTACTTC. Translating gives CASSDLDEQYF.

This chain joins TRBV29-1 and TRBJ1-1, with D uncertain. Trimming stripped 5 bases from V and 3 bases from J, with 4 bases between. This CDR3 comprises 10 residues. CDR1 is SQVTM, CDR2 ANQGSEA, per germline. CDR3 sequence (DNA): TGCAGCGTTTGGGACACTGAAGCTTTCTTT. The encoded protein is CSVWDTEAFF.

This clonotype has just one count. Compared with germline, one end of the junction differs, possibly owing to a read error. The V call is TRBV10-1, the J call TRBJ2-2; D uncertain. The germline V gene has CDR1 WNHNN and CDR2 SYGVQD (reference sequence). The CDR3 loop spans 11 amino acids. For the CDR3, the DNA is TGCGCCAGCGGTGAGGCCGGGGAGCTGTTTTTT. Its translation: CASGEAGELFF.

The genes are TRBV5-6 and TRBJ2-3; D is perhaps TRBD2 (6 bases). The CDR3 covers 12 residues. Trimming shortened V by 2 bases and J by 14 bases, and 15 bases separated the two germline ends. Germline V gene data show CDR1 as SGHDT and CDR2 as YYEEEE. In DNA, the CDR3 is TGTGCCAGCAGCTTAAAAGGGACTTCTCTGTATTTT. Translation: CASSLKGTSLYF.

The table lists this clonotype with many counts. This chain connects TRBV24-1 to TRBJ2-2; 10 positions match TRBD1. Germline trimming cut 9 bases from V and 4 bases from J; bases unmatched to any gene: 4. This CDR3 spans 14 amino acids. In germline, CDR1 is KGHDR, CDR2 SFDVKD. Here the CDR3 reads CATARDRGTGELFF. As DNA, the CDR3 is TGTGCCACCGCTAGGGACAGGGGCACCGGGGAGCTGTTTTTT.